What follows are 24 T cell receptor beta chains derived from one specimen sequenced in a study of CD8 T cells in Susac syndrome. A quantity of roughly 0.5 to 1 ug RNA underwent reverse transcription using random hexamers. One entry per CDR3 protein, called by TCRdb with MiXCR from the immunoSEQ multiplex PCR reads. This table has under 300,000 distinct CDR3 sequences, 90% to 97% appearing once. The material sequenced was CD4+ T cells from PBMCs. The receptor source for this set is a human donor with Susac syndrome.

The J gene is TRBJ2-5, the V gene TRBV7-9; unclear D gene. The length of the CDR3 is 14 residues. Germline V gene sequence: CDR1 SEHNR, CDR2 FQNEAQ (reference sequence). Trimming left V 7 bases short and J 5 bases short, with 17 bases between. Here the CDR3 reads CASTQGVEEETQYF. Written as DNA, the CDR3 is TGTGCCAGCACGCAAGGAGTTGAGGAGGAGACCCAGTACTTC.

The V gene is TRBV29-1, the J gene TRBJ2-1; no reliable D call. V lost 4 bases and J lost 7, with 17 bases in between. The V gene's germline CDR1 is SQVTM and CDR2 ANQGSEA. The CDR3 is 14 residues long. Here the CDR3 reads CSVAFVLPWNEQFF. The CDR3 nucleotides are TGCAGCGTTGCGTTTGTGCTCCCGTGGAATGAGCAGTTCTTC.

The rearrangement links TRBV7-3 to TRBJ2-7; the D gene is possibly TRBD2 (6 bases). The CDR3 is 14 residues long. CDR1 is SGHTA and CDR2 is FQGTGA in the germline V gene. With 5 bases removed from V and 0 bases from J, the gap between germline ends came to 11 bases. The CDR3 region has the DNA TGTGCCAGCAGCGTCTCCGGGAGCTCCTACGAGCAGTACTTC. Protein product: CASSVSGSSYEQYF.

This clonotype showed up just once. The CDR3 DNA sequence: TGCGCCAGCAGCCAAGTGGGACAGGCCCTTTATGAAGCTTTCTTT. Residues: CASSQVGQALYEAFF. The chain is built from TRBV4-1 and TRBJ1-1; TRBD1 agrees at 8 bases. The CDR3 is made up of 15 amino acids. CDR1 is MGHRA, CDR2 YSYEKL, per germline. Germline trimming cut 1 base from V and 7 bases from J; bases unmatched to any gene: 8.

The genes are TRBV7-2 and TRBJ2-2, with a tentative D call TRBD1 (6 bases). The CDR3 extends over 16 amino acids. V was clipped by 2 bases and J by 0 bases, with 10 bases between them. From germline, CDR1 is SGHTA and CDR2 FQGNSA. CDR3 residues: CASSLIGQSNTGELFF. For the CDR3, the DNA is TGTGCCAGCAGCTTAATCGGACAGTCGAACACCGGGGAGCTGTTTTTT.

The rearrangement links TRBV11-2 to TRBJ2-3; 8 nucleotides agree with TRBD1. Germline values: CDR1 SGHAT, CDR2 FQNNGV. J was trimmed by 2 bases and V by 5 bases; bases with no gene match: 15. This CDR3 is built from 18 residues. DNA of the CDR3: TGTGCCAGCAGCGGTAGGGGAACCGGGACAGGTTCCACAGATACGCAGTATTTT. It yields the protein CASSGRGTGTGSTDTQYF.

This chain uses TRBV12-3 or TRBV12-4 with TRBJ1-1, with D unclear. The V and J ends lost 5 bases and 8 bases respectively, with 12 bases between them. The CDR3 contains 12 residues. The CDR3 sequence is CASSRLPPEAFF. The CDR3 DNA reads as TGTGCCAGCAGTCGACTTCCGCCCGAAGCTTTCTTT.

The chain employs TRBV7-3 and TRBJ2-4; TRBD2 matches 9 bases. Germline loops: CDR1 SGHTA, CDR2 FQGTGA. After removal of 0 bases from V and 6 bases from J, the junction contained 6 bases not matched to a gene. The CDR3 runs 16 residues. CDR3 residues: CASSLTVAGERNIQYF. CDR3 sequence (DNA): TGTGCCAGCAGCTTAACTGTAGCGGGAGAGAGAAACATTCAGTACTTC. Using reference TRBV7-3 and TRBJ2-4 for the parts outside the CDR3, the full variable domain is GAGVSQTPSNKVTEKGKYVELRCDPISGHTALYWYRQSLGQGPEFLIYFQGTGAADDSGLPNDRFFAVRPEGSVSTLKIQRTERGDSAVYLCASSLTVAGERNIQYFGAGTRLSVL.

This chain connects TRBV21-1 to TRBJ2-1; the DNA was not compared with TRBD1, the D call given in the table. TRBV21-1 is a known pseudogene. This CDR3 contains 14 residues. Here the CDR3 reads CASSNRTGYNEQFF. The CDR3 DNA reads as TGTGCCAGCAGCAACAGGACAGGGTACAATGAGCAGTTCTTC.

The rearrangement joins TRBV20-1 to TRBJ2-7; D ambiguous. Germline values: CDR1 DFQATT, CDR2 SNEGSKA (reference sequence). This CDR3 comprises 13 residues. The germline V and J ends were trimmed by 0 bases and 4 bases, with 10 bases remaining between them. This CDR3 is CSARDSTAYEQYF. The CDR3 nucleotides are TGCAGTGCTAGAGACAGCACCGCGTACGAGCAGTACTTC.

This clonotype was seen only once. The chain links TRBV30 to TRBJ2-6; no reliable D call. V dropped 5 bases and J dropped 3 bases, with 17 bases sitting between them. Germline V gene data show CDR1 as GTSNPN and CDR2 as SVGIG (reference sequence). There are 16 residues in the CDR3. CDR3 sequence: CAWRHPPPLGANVLTF. In nucleotides, the CDR3 is TGTGCCTGGCGCCATCCGCCCCCACTTGGGGCCAACGTCCTGACTTTC.

The chain recombines TRBV29-1 with TRBJ1-5; TRBD1 is a possible D gene (5 bases). Germline CDR1 SQVTM, CDR2 ANQGSEA. The CDR3 runs 14 residues. Trimming removed 7 bases from V and 0 bases from J, with 13 bases in between. CDR3 region: CSDRQLYSNQPQHF. The CDR3 region has the DNA TGCAGCGACCGACAGCTATATAGCAATCAGCCCCAGCATTTT.

CDR3 protein: CASSVSHRLEGYF. The CDR3 DNA is TGTGCCAGCAGCGTATCCCACAGATTGGAGGGGTATTTT. The chain links TRBV7-2 to TRBJ2-3; tentatively, D is TRBD2 (6 bases). V was shortened by 5 bases and J by 14 bases, with 20 bases between the two germline ends. Germline CDR1 is SGHTA and CDR2 is FQGNSA. The length of the CDR3 is 13 residues.

V usage is TRBV2 and J usage is TRBJ1-1; weak D call: TRBD1 (6 bases). The length of the CDR3 is 13 residues. Per the germline V gene, CDR1 is SNHLY and CDR2 is FYNNEI. The V end lost 7 bases, the J end lost 0 bases, and 9 bases lay between the germline ends. The CDR3 sequence: CASIGQMNTEAFF. Written as DNA, the CDR3 is TGTGCCAGCATTGGACAGATGAACACTGAAGCTTTCTTT.

The genes are TRBV27 and TRBJ2-3, with TRBD1 matching over 7 bases. The CDR3 length is 16 residues. Germline trimming cut 2 bases from V and 2 bases from J; bases unmatched to any gene: 7. Germline V gives CDR1 MNHEY, CDR2 SMNVEV (reference sequence). The CDR3 is CASSLDRAGDTDTQYF. As DNA, the CDR3 is TGTGCCAGCAGTTTAGACAGGGCCGGGGACACAGATACGCAGTATTTT.

The chain carries TRBV10-2 and TRBJ1-3; D perhaps matches TRBD1 (5 bases). Germline V gene lookup returns CDR1 WSHSY and CDR2 SAAADI. V was clipped by 2 bases and J by 9 bases, with 14 bases between them. This CDR3 contains 14 residues. CDR3 region: CASSENSRGATIYF. The CDR3 region has the DNA TGCGCCAGCAGTGAGAACAGCCGAGGGGCCACCATATATTTT.

The chain carries TRBV5-4 and TRBJ2-3, with TRBD2 matching over 8 bases. The CDR3 covers 15 residues. The germline gives CDR1 SGHNT, CDR2 YYREEE (reference sequence). The V gene end was trimmed by 0 bases and the J gene end by 3 bases; junction bases not matched to a gene: 3. As DNA, the CDR3 is TGTGCCAGCAGCTTGGTGGCTAGCGGGACAGATACGCAGTATTTT. It is translated as CASSLVASGTDTQYF.

This clonotype was found once. The chain has TRBV3-1 and TRBJ1-2; 10 positions match TRBD1. CDR1 LGHDT and CDR2 YNNKEL come from the germline V gene (reference sequence). V lost 4 bases, J lost 6 bases, and 11 bases stayed unmatched. The CDR3 runs to 16 residues. The CDR3 bases are TGTGCCAGCAGCCCCGCCAATCGGGACAGGGGAGATGGCTACACCTTC. Its translation: CASSPANRDRGDGYTF.

The chain combines TRBV10-3 with TRBJ1-1; no firm D call. Germline V gives CDR1 ENHRY, CDR2 SYGVKD. CDR3 size: 13 residues. Between the trimmed V and J ends, which lost 6 bases and 0 bases, there was a span of 8 bases. CDR3: CAIRGAVNTEAFF. DNA for the CDR3: TGTGCCATCAGGGGTGCAGTGAACACTGAAGCTTTCTTT.

The chain carries TRBV3-1 and TRBJ1-1; no firm D call. The ends were cut back, 1 base at V and 10 bases at J, with 10 bases in the middle. The CDR3 has 12 amino acids. The germline gives CDR1 LGHDT, CDR2 YNNKEL (reference sequence). The CDR3 spells CASSQGPSGAFF. CDR3 bases: TGTGCCAGCAGCCAAGGGCCCTCCGGAGCTTTCTTT.

The rearrangement links TRBV29-1 to TRBJ1-2; D remains ambiguous. V dropped 0 bases and J dropped 10 bases, with 9 bases sitting between them. Germline CDR1 reads SQVTM; CDR2 reads ANQGSEA. The CDR3 loop spans 11 amino acids. CDR3 bases: TGCAGCGTTGAAGATCCGGGAGCCTACACCTTC. This codes for CSVEDPGAYTF.

V and J are TRBV5-1 and TRBJ2-1, with a tentative D call TRBD2 (6 bases). This CDR3 has 13 amino acids. Germline CDR1 is SGHRS and CDR2 is YFSETQ. V was trimmed by 0 bases and J by 6 bases, leaving 7 bases between them. The CDR3 nucleotides read TGCGCCAGCAGCTTGGTGGGGGGCAATGAGCAGTTCTTC. It encodes CASSLVGGNEQFF.

The chain's CDR3 is CSVTSGDTQYF. CDR3 coding DNA: TGCAGCGTAACTAGCGGAGATACGCAGTATTTT. V is TRBV29-1 and J is TRBJ2-3; 8 bases map to TRBD2. The junction had 1 base not matched to a gene; V was cut back by 6 bases and J by 5 bases. The CDR3 consists of 11 residues. The germline V gene has CDR1 SQVTM and CDR2 ANQGSEA.

The V gene is TRBV6-6, the J gene TRBJ1-1; no clear D. The germline V gene has CDR1 MNHNY and CDR2 SVGAGI (reference sequence). The CDR3 runs to 15 residues. The V and J ends lost 5 bases and 1 base respectively, with 14 bases between them. CDR3 nucleotides: TGTGCCAGCAGTCGCGGGAAGACTGGGAACACTGAAGCTTTCTTT. Its translation: CASSRGKTGNTEAFF.